Below are 27 T cell receptor beta chains sequenced from a single sample in a study of beta chain features in type 1 diabetes. Their antigen targets remain unknown. TCRB transcripts that were expressed got sequenced, as all of the isolated RNA had been reverse transcribed. Data came from immunoSEQ multiplex PCR; TCRdb stores just in-frame clones and leaves some out. The profile covers hundreds of thousands of clones, with 14% appearing a single time and 0.015% to 0.02% taken by the ten largest. Study conclusions and caveats: There was a moderate but significant shortening of TCRB CDR3s in all four CD4+ subsets of Type 1 diabetes patients.

The sequenced sample consisted of naive CD4+ T cells from blood. These receptors came from a man aged 30-40 years with type 1 diabetes.

Only a few counts were recorded for this clone. The V gene is TRBV7-3, the J gene TRBJ2-1; 14 nucleotides line up with TRBD2. V lost 2 bases, J lost 4 bases, and 4 bases stayed unmatched. Germline V lookup: CDR1 SGHTA, CDR2 FQGTGA. The CDR3 is 17 amino acids. CDR3 sequence: CASSLSRTSGGYNEQFF. In DNA form, the CDR3 reads TGTGCCAGCAGCTTATCAAGGACTAGCGGGGGGTACAATGAGCAGTTCTTC.

This clone was detected a few times. V is TRBV5-1 and J is TRBJ2-7, with 10 bases fitting TRBD1. Germline V CDR1 and CDR2: SGHRS, YFSETQ. J gave up 6 bases and V 0 bases, and 6 bases lay outside the gene matches. The CDR3 has 15 amino acids. The CDR3 here is CASSLALDRGSEQYF. The CDR3 bases are TGCGCCAGCAGCTTGGCCCTGGACAGGGGGAGCGAGCAGTACTTC.

The chain links TRBV13 to TRBJ2-7; TRBD1 aligns across 8 bases. The J segment lost 3 bases and the V segment lost 4 bases, leaving 11 bases of the junction unmatched. This CDR3 has 16 residues. Germline CDR1 is PRHDT and CDR2 is FYEKMQ (reference sequence). CDR3 region: CASSSRRTGIHYEQYF. CDR3 DNA sequence: TGTGCCAGCAGCTCTCGAAGGACAGGGATTCACTACGAGCAGTACTTC.

The V and J genes are TRBV28 and TRBJ1-2; no reliable D call. The germline V and J ends were trimmed by 6 bases and 6 bases, with 17 bases remaining between them. There are 14 residues in the CDR3. Germline V gene sequence: CDR1 MDHEN, CDR2 SYDVKM. In nucleotides, the CDR3 is TGTGCCAGCAGCCCCTACGTGGGAGCTGATGGCTACACCTTC. Its protein is CASSPYVGADGYTF.

V usage is TRBV7-9 and J usage is TRBJ1-5; tentative D call: TRBD1 (6 bases). The germline V gene encodes CDR1 SEHNR and CDR2 FQNEAQ (reference sequence). This CDR3 has 12 residues. V was cut by 5 bases and J by 6 bases, with 8 bases left in between. CDR3 amino acids: CASSVQGQPQHF. The CDR3 coding sequence is TGTGCCAGCAGCGTACAGGGTCAGCCCCAGCATTTT.

The gene calls are TRBV7-2 and TRBJ2-3, with D possibly TRBD1 on 7 matching bases. The V and J ends lost 5 bases and 7 bases respectively, with 25 bases between them. This CDR3 spans 17 amino acids. CDR1 and CDR2 (germline): SGHTA, FQGNSA. The CDR3 nucleotides are TGTGCCAGCAGCGGGACTCCGGGACAGTCTTGGGAGAATACGCAGTATTTT. Protein sequence: CASSGTPGQSWENTQYF. The variable domain in full, with the rest retrieved from reference TRBV7-2 and TRBJ2-3, is GAGVSQSPSNKVTEKGKDVELRCDPISGHTALYWYRQSLGQGLEFLIYFQGNSAPDKSGLPSDRFSAERTGGSVSTLTIQRTQQEDSAVYLCASSGTPGQSWENTQYFGPGTRLTVL.

The chain has TRBV15 and TRBJ2-7, with a weak D call TRBD2 (6 bases). Trimming shortened V by 0 bases and J by 6 bases, and 9 bases separated the two germline ends. This CDR3 region has 13 residues. Germline-derived CDR1 and CDR2 are LNHNV and YYDKDF (reference sequence). CDR3 sequence reads: CATSRDRRGEQYF. CDR3 nucleotide sequence: TGTGCCACCAGCAGAGATCGGCGGGGCGAGCAGTACTTC. The full variable domain, with the rest looked up from reference TRBV15 and TRBJ2-7, is DAMVIQNPRYQVTQFGKPVTLSCSQTLNHNVMYWYQQKSSQAPKLLFHYYDKDFNNEADTPDNFQSRRPNTSFCFLDIRSPGLGDTAMYLCATSRDRRGEQYFGPGTRLTVT.

J is TRBJ1-1 and V is TRBV5-1; 7 nucleotides align to TRBD1. The germline V gene encodes CDR1 SGHRS and CDR2 YFSETQ. The CDR3 has 14 residues. V lost 3 bases and J lost 4; bases outside the gene matches: 6. The CDR3: CASSWGTAPTEAFF. In DNA form, the CDR3 reads TGCGCCAGCAGCTGGGGGACAGCCCCCACTGAAGCTTTCTTT.

This clone was picked up a small number of times. The chain employs TRBV10-3 and TRBJ1-4; 9 bases are a match to TRBD1. The CDR3 length is 20 residues. V gave up 3 bases and J gave up 0 bases; unmatched junction bases: 14. Germline lookup yields CDR1 ENHRY and CDR2 SYGVKD. The CDR3 coding sequence is TGTGCCATCAGTGACGATTTAGGGACAGGGACCGTTGCAACTAATGAAAAACTGTTTTTT. This translates into CAISDDLGTGTVATNEKLFF.

The J gene is TRBJ1-2, the V gene TRBV7-2; 10 bases align to TRBD1. This CDR3 region has 15 residues. The germline V gene encodes CDR1 SGHTA and CDR2 FQGNSA. Trimming removed 5 bases from V and 4 bases from J; junction bases left unmatched: 7. CDR3 nucleotides: TGTGCCAGCAGCGCTGACAGGGGGCGATTCTATGGCTACACCTTC. Encoded protein: CASSADRGRFYGYTF.

The chain recombines TRBV9 with TRBJ1-1, with TRBD1 matching over 8 bases. The CDR3 contains 16 residues. CDR1 is SGDLS, CDR2 YYNGEE, per germline. The V gene end was trimmed by 4 bases and the J gene end by 1 base; junction bases not matched to a gene: 9. The CDR3 sequence: CASSSHGGQANTEAFF. In DNA form, the CDR3 reads TGTGCCAGCAGCTCCCATGGGGGACAGGCGAACACTGAAGCTTTCTTT.

This clone was seen more than once but under ten times. The chain employs TRBV18 and TRBJ1-2, with 10 bases matching TRBD1. The CDR3 spans 15 residues. J lost 2 bases, V lost 1 base, and 1 base had no gene match. Germline values: CDR1 KGHSH, CDR2 LQKENI. The CDR3 nucleotides are TGTGCCAGCTCACCACAGGACAGGGGGAACTATGGCTACACCTTC. Translation: CASSPQDRGNYGYTF.

The chain links TRBV4-2 to TRBJ2-1, with 16 bases lining up with TRBD2. Germline V lookup: CDR1 LGHNA, CDR2 YNFKEQ. Trimming at V came to 5 bases and at J to 7 bases, leaving 8 bases not matched to a gene. The CDR3 is made up of 17 amino acids. CDR3 in amino acids: CASSGTSGRAGTNEQFF. Here the CDR3 DNA reads TGTGCCAGCAGCGGGACTAGCGGGAGGGCCGGGACGAATGAGCAGTTCTTC.

This clone appeared a few times. This rearrangement joins TRBV7-3 to TRBJ2-5, with D possibly matching TRBD2 (6 bases). V lost 5 bases, J lost 5 bases, and 15 bases lay in between. Germline values: CDR1 SGHTA, CDR2 FQGTGA. The CDR3 is 14 residues long. CDR3 nucleotide sequence: TGTGCCAGCAGCCTAGGAGCCAGCGGGGAGACCCAGTACTTC. Its translation: CASSLGASGETQYF.

This chain joins TRBV28 and TRBJ1-1; 7 nucleotides align to TRBD1. CDR1 and CDR2 from the germline V gene are MDHEN and SYDVKM. V was pared by 6 bases and J by 0 bases, with 7 bases of the junction left unmatched. The CDR3 totals 15 residues. In DNA, the CDR3 is TGTGCCAGCAGGATCCTGCAGGGGGTGAACACTGAAGCTTTCTTT. Its translation is CASRILQGVNTEAFF.

In this sample, this clone turned up a few times. The CDR3 DNA follows: TGCGCCAGCAGCCAAGATTCAAAGGGCGCGGGCAATGAGCAGTTCTTC. Its translation: CASSQDSKGAGNEQFF. The chain carries TRBV4-1 and TRBJ2-1; D might be TRBD2 (5 bases). V lost 0 bases to trimming and J lost 6 bases, with 15 bases between them. This CDR3 contains 16 residues. CDR1 and CDR2 from the germline V gene are MGHRA and YSYEKL.

This chain uses TRBV5-4 with TRBJ2-1; D gene uncertain. The V gene's germline CDR1 is SGHNT and CDR2 YYREEE (reference sequence). The CDR3 has 15 residues. With 1 base removed from V and 0 bases from J, the gap between germline ends came to 8 bases. CDR3 nucleotide sequence: TGTGCCAGCAGCTTGCTAGTAGGCTCCTACAATGAGCAGTTCTTC. It codes for CASSLLVGSYNEQFF.

A few counts support this clone. CDR3 coding DNA: TGTGCCAGCAGTTCCTATCAGCCCCAGCATTTT. Its translation is CASSSYQPQHF. The genes are TRBV6-6 and TRBJ1-5; no clear D gene. Per the germline V gene, CDR1 is MNHNY and CDR2 is SVGAGI (reference sequence). Trimming took off 4 bases at V and 5 bases at J, with 3 bases between the two ends. The CDR3 has 11 amino acids.

The chain recombines TRBV10-3 with TRBJ1-1, with no clear D. Trimming removed 5 bases from V and 3 bases from J, with 16 bases in between. The length of the CDR3 is 15 residues. CDR1 ENHRY and CDR2 SYGVKD come from the germline V gene. CDR3: CAISSGGSPDTEAFF. The CDR3 DNA sequence: TGTGCCATCAGTAGTGGAGGATCGCCGGACACTGAAGCTTTCTTT.

The chain is built from TRBV9 and TRBJ2-1; 7 bases align to TRBD1. CDR1 is SGDLS, CDR2 YYNGEE, per germline. V lost 0 bases to trimming and J lost 0 bases; unmatched junction nucleotides: 15. The CDR3 has 20 residues. The CDR3 region is CASSVATGTAHSSSYNEQFF. CDR3 DNA sequence: TGTGCCAGCAGCGTAGCCACCGGGACAGCACACTCAAGCTCCTACAATGAGCAGTTCTTC.

There are many counts of this clone. This chain joins TRBV4-3 and TRBJ2-3; D call uncertain. Germline CDR1 LGHNA, CDR2 YSLEER. The CDR3 runs to 13 residues. V lost 0 bases and J lost 4, with 5 bases in between. The CDR3 region has the DNA TGCGCCAGCAGCCAAGATGTCGCAGATACGCAGTATTTT. This translates into CASSQDVADTQYF.

The chain links TRBV25-1 to TRBJ2-5; no reliable D call. The CDR3 loop spans 14 amino acids. The V end was cut by 1 base, the J end by 1 base, with 7 bases between. The germline V gene encodes CDR1 MGHDK and CDR2 SYGVNS. Here the CDR3 DNA reads TGTGCCAGCAGTGAATTACGCGGCCAAGAGACCCAGTACTTC. Protein product: CASSELRGQETQYF.

This clone was found a few times. V and J are TRBV30 and TRBJ1-1, with D possibly being TRBD1 (5 bases). The germline CDR1 and CDR2 sequences are GTSNPN and SVGIG (reference sequence). V lost 5 bases to trimming and J lost 11 bases, with 15 bases between them. The CDR3 is 11 amino acids. The DNA for the CDR3 is TGTGCCTGGGGGGGAGGTATATGGGCTTTCTTT. It translates to CAWGGGIWAFF. The variable domain in full, completed from reference TRBV30 and TRBJ1-1, reads SQTIHQWPATLVQPVGSPLSLECTVEGTSNPNLYWYRQAAGRGLQLLFYSVGIGQISSEVPQNLSASRPQDRQFILSSKKLLLSDSGFYLCAWGGGIWAFFGQGTRLTVV.

The gene calls are TRBV29-1 and TRBJ2-1; 10 nucleotides match TRBD2. Germline V gene sequence: CDR1 SQVTM, CDR2 ANQGSEA. CDR3 size: 14 residues. V was pared by 7 bases and J by 6 bases, with 9 bases of the junction left unmatched. The CDR3 sequence is CSALITSGINEQFF. CDR3 coding DNA: TGCAGCGCCCTCATTACTAGCGGGATCAATGAGCAGTTCTTC.

CDR3 nucleotide sequence: TGCGCCAGCAGCTTGGGCGAACGGGGGGCTCACCAGCCCCAGCATTTT. It is translated as CASSLGERGAHQPQHF. This chain joins TRBV5-1 and TRBJ1-5, with D perhaps matching TRBD1 (6 bases). The V end lost 0 bases, the J end lost 7 bases, and 17 bases lay between the germline ends. This CDR3 contains 16 residues. Looked up from germline, CDR1 is SGHRS and CDR2 is YFSETQ.

This clone was observed a few times. The rearrangement links TRBV29-1 to TRBJ1-5; weak D call: TRBD1 (5 bases). The germline V gene encodes CDR1 SQVTM and CDR2 ANQGSEA. V lost 4 bases to trimming and J lost 0 bases, with 13 bases between them. The CDR3 has 15 amino acids. The CDR3 nucleotides read TGCAGCGTTGTAGTTCCAGGGATTAGCAATCAGCCCCAGCATTTT. This encodes CSVVVPGISNQPQHF.

The sample holds a few counts of this clone. The rearrangement links TRBV28 to TRBJ1-1, with D unresolved. Looked up from germline, CDR1 is MDHEN and CDR2 is SYDVKM. The CDR3 runs to 14 residues. Deletions cut 8 bases from V and 5 bases from J, with 18 bases between. Here the CDR3 reads CASADTGRGTEAFF. Here the CDR3 DNA reads TGTGCCAGCGCAGATACCGGAAGAGGGACTGAAGCTTTCTTT.